This is a list of T cell receptor beta chains from one sample in a study of shared clonotypes between healthy human individuals. Here immunoSEQ multiplex PCR was the method, and the copy in TCRdb shows in-frame clones only, minus some. The table shows 600,000 to 700,000 clones, with less than 80% occurring only once. Specimen: memory CD4+ T cells sorted from blood. The receptors here all came from a woman aged 25 to 45 in good health. Both conserved end residues are part of each CDR3. A D gene is named only where the DNA matches it firmly. Some rows mark clone size as missing; the rest say once, few, many or name a class of expanded clone.

V: TRBV2; size: .; J: TRBJ2-7; D: TRBD2; DNA: TGTGCCAGCACTAGCGGGAGCTCCTACGAGCAGTACTTC; CDR3: CASTSGSSYEQYF
V: TRBV5-5; size: .; J: TRBJ2-6; D: .; DNA: TGTGCCAGCAGCTTGGAGGGGAGGCCCTCTGGGGCCAACGTCCTGACTTTC; CDR3: CASSLEGRPSGANVLTF
V: TRBV5-6; size: .; J: TRBJ1-5; D: .; DNA: TGTGCCAGCAGCTTGGGTCTAACCGATCAGCCCCAGCATTTT; CDR3: CASSLGLTDQPQHF
V: TRBV11-2; size: .; J: TRBJ2-7; D: TRBD2; DNA: TGTGCCAGCAGCTTTGGGGGGGTTAACGAGCAGTACTTC; CDR3: CASSFGGVNEQYF
V: TRBV10-2; size: .; J: TRBJ2-4; D: TRBD2; DNA: TGCGCCAGCAGTGGACTAGCGGGAGTAAAAAACATTCAGTACTTC; CDR3: CASSGLAGVKNIQYF
V: TRBV5-6; size: .; J: TRBJ2-2; D: .; DNA: TGTGCCAGCAGCGCCGGGAGTGTCTGGGGGCCGAACACCGGGGAGCTGTTTTTT; CDR3: CASSAGSVWGPNTGELFF
V: TRBV19; size: .; J: TRBJ1-2; D: TRBD1; DNA: TGTGCCAGTAGTCCCACAGGGGGTTATGGCTACACCTTC; CDR3: CASSPTGGYGYTF
V: TRBV27; size: once; J: TRBJ2-1; D: TRBD2; DNA: TGTGCCAGCAGGCCCGCTGGACTAGCGGGAGGGCAAAGCTCCTACAATGAGCAGTTCTTC; CDR3: CASRPAGLAGGQSSYNEQFF
V: TRBV5-1; size: .; J: TRBJ2-3; D: .; DNA: TGCGCCAGCAGACTAGCCGGAGTGATAGATACGCAGTATTTT; CDR3: CASRLAGVIDTQYF
V: TRBV27; size: .; J: TRBJ1-5; D: .; DNA: TGTGCCAGCAGTTCAAGGGGTGGCAATCAGCCCCAGCATTTT; CDR3: CASSSRGGNQPQHF
V: TRBV15; size: .; J: TRBJ2-2; D: .; DNA: TGTGCCACCAGCAGAGAGAAACTAGGGAACACCGGGGAGCTGTTTTTT; CDR3: CATSREKLGNTGELFF
V: TRBV18; size: few; J: TRBJ2-3; D: .; DNA: TGTGCCAGCTCATCTATCTACAGAGGCCACACAGATACGCAGTATTTT; CDR3: CASSSIYRGHTDTQYF
V: TRBV18; size: .; J: TRBJ2-1; D: .; DNA: TGTGCCAGCTCAACCGGTTTGGGGCCTGGAGGCAACAATGAGCAGTTCTTC; CDR3: CASSTGLGPGGNNEQFF
V: TRBV7-8; size: .; J: TRBJ1-2; D: TRBD1; DNA: TGTGCCAGCAGCCCAGACAGGGCCTATGGCTACACCTTC; CDR3: CASSPDRAYGYTF
V: TRBV6-5; size: many; J: TRBJ2-7; D: .; DNA: TGTGCCAGCAGTTCTAGGAGGAACGAGCAGTACTTC; CDR3: CASSSRRNEQYF
V: TRBV2; size: .; J: TRBJ1-4; D: TRBD1; DNA: TGTGCCAGCGGGGGAGGGACAGGGTCCTATAATGAAAAACTGTTTTTT; CDR3: CASGGGTGSYNEKLFF
V: TRBV4-1; size: .; J: TRBJ2-3; D: .; DNA: TGCGCCAGCAGCCACCTAACAGATACGCAGTATTTT; CDR3: CASSHLTDTQYF
V: TRBV11-2; size: .; J: TRBJ2-3; D: .; DNA: TGTGCCAGCAGCTTAGGGACAGCGGGGATCACAGATACGCAGTATTTT; CDR3: CASSLGTAGITDTQYF
V: TRBV29-1; size: .; J: TRBJ2-3; D: .; DNA: TGCAGCGTTGAAGCTTCCGTAGCAGATACGCAGTATTTT; CDR3: CSVEASVADTQYF
V: TRBV18; size: .; J: TRBJ1-1; D: .; DNA: TGTGCCAGCCAAACGGCCAGGGAAGCTGAAGCTTTCTTT; CDR3: CASQTAREAEAFF
V: TRBV6-5; size: .; J: TRBJ1-4; D: .; DNA: TGTGCCAGCGGGTCTAATGAAAAACTGTTTTTT; CDR3: CASGSNEKLFF
V: TRBV11-2; size: .; J: TRBJ2-5; D: TRBD2; DNA: TGTGCCAGCAGCTCCCTTGGGGGGGGTGAACAGTACTTC; CDR3: CASSSLGGGEQYF
V: TRBV6-6; size: .; J: TRBJ2-7; D: TRBD2; DNA: TGTGCCAGCAGTTTCGGACTAGCGGGAGGTCGGGAGCAGTACTTC; CDR3: CASSFGLAGGREQYF
V: TRBV7-7; size: once; J: TRBJ2-1; D: .; DNA: TGTGCCAGCAGCCTCAGCCCAGGGGCATCCAATGAGCAGTTCTTC; CDR3: CASSLSPGASNEQFF
V: TRBV15; size: .; J: TRBJ2-1; D: .; DNA: TGTGCCACCAGCATTCGGGCCGGAGAGGAGCAGTTCTTC; CDR3: CATSIRAGEEQFF
V: TRBV27; size: few; J: TRBJ1-4; D: .; DNA: TGTGCCAGCAGTGACGGGGGGGCAACTAATGAAAAACTGTTTTTT; CDR3: CASSDGGATNEKLFF
V: TRBV2; size: .; J: TRBJ2-2; D: .; DNA: TGTGCCAGCAGCAAGAACCGGGACGCCACCGGGGAGCTGTTTTTT; CDR3: CASSKNRDATGELFF
V: TRBV10-3; size: .; J: TRBJ2-5; D: .; DNA: TGTGCCATCGGCCGGGACAACCAAGAGACCCAGTACTTC; CDR3: CAIGRDNQETQYF
V: TRBV18; size: .; J: TRBJ1-2; D: TRBD1; DNA: TGTGCCAGCTCACAGGACAGGGTATATGGCTACACCTTC; CDR3: CASSQDRVYGYTF